The 3 T cell receptor beta chains listed next were all sequenced from one sample in a study of blood T cell repertoires in COVID-19 (dated by TCRdb to the early 2020s). The method was the immunoSEQ multiplex PCR assay. Sourced from immuneACCESS, this table was stored by TCRdb with only in-frame sequences that have V and J called. A share of the clones is absent; for the studies checked, an unresolved V gene accounts for under half, and the remainder has no known explanation. The sample yields fewer than 400,000 clones; 85% to 90% were counted once. The ten largest clones take up about 4% of the sample. The sequenced material came from PBMCs or T cells enriched from blood (not recorded which). These receptors were taken from a man aged 25 to 40 who had recovered from COVID-19.

Details on this clone: A read error may produce the germline difference seen at one junction end. The rearrangement joins TRBV7-7 to TRBJ2-5; TRBD1 might be the D (5 bases). This CDR3 has 15 amino acids. The germline gives CDR1 SSHAT, CDR2 FNYEAQ (reference sequence). In nucleotides, the CDR3 is TGTGCTAGCAGCTTAGGGGCAGGGTCTGTAGAGACCCAGTACTTC. Amino acids: CASSLGAGSVETQYF.

V and J are TRBV19 and TRBJ2-7; 7 nucleotides match TRBD1. The length of the CDR3 is 13 residues. With V trimmed by 4 bases and J by 4 bases, 4 bases remained unmatched. From germline, CDR1 is LNHDA and CDR2 SQIVND (reference sequence). The CDR3 reads CASSTMTGYEQYF. CDR3 sequence (DNA): TGTGCCAGTAGTACCATGACAGGGTACGAGCAGTACTTC.

This chain uses TRBV5-1 with TRBJ1-1; D unclear. V was pared by 4 bases and J by 4 bases, with 14 bases between. This CDR3 spans 14 amino acids. CDR1 and CDR2 from the germline V gene are SGHRS and YFSETQ. CDR3 sequence reads: CASSPGSGSTEAFF. In DNA, the CDR3 is TGCGCCAGCAGCCCCGGATCGGGGAGCACTGAAGCTTTCTTT.